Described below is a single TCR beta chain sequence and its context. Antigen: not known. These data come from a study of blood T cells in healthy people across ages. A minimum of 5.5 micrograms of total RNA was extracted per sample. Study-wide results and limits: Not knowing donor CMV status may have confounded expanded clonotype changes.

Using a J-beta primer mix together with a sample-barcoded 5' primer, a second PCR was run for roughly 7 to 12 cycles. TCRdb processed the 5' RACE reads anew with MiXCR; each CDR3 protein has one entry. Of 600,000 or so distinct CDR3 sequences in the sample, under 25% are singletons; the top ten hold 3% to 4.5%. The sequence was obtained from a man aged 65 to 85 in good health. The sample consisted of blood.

DNA for the CDR3: TGTGCCAGCAGTTTATTCGGGACTAGCGGGAGTTACTACAATGAGCAGTTCTTC. Residues: CASSLFGTSGSYYNEQFF. The chain employs TRBV27 and TRBJ2-1, with 14 bases identical to TRBD2. CDR1 and CDR2 from the germline V gene are MNHEY and SMNVEV (reference sequence). CDR3 size: 18 residues. V lost 1 base, J lost 3 bases, and 5 bases stayed unmatched.